The 27 T cell receptor beta chains below were found in one sample sequenced in a study of blood T cell repertoires in COVID-19. The assay was immunoSEQ multiplex PCR, and TCRdb's table has in-frame clones only and misses some. The sample has around 83,000 clones; around 89% are singletons. Sequenced sample: peripheral blood. The receptors come from a man aged 65-85 years with active or convalescent COVID-19.

V and J are TRBV5-1 and TRBJ1-1; maybe TRBD1 (6 bases). This CDR3 has 14 amino acids. V was shortened by 3 bases and J by 3 bases, with 12 bases between the two germline ends. Germline-derived CDR1 and CDR2 are SGHRS and YFSETQ. The CDR3 DNA reads TGCGCCAGCAGCTCCGACAGGAGGCACACTGAAGCTTTCTTT. Encoded protein: CASSSDRRHTEAFF.

The chain has TRBV3-1 (or the pseudogene TRBV3-2) and TRBJ2-5; D is possibly TRBD1 (6 bases). V shed 7 bases and J shed 5 bases, with 14 bases lying between them. In germline, CDR1 is LGHDT, CDR2 YNNKEL (reference sequence). The CDR3 runs 13 residues. This chain's CDR3 is CASTLTGWETQYF. The CDR3 region has the DNA TGTGCCAGCACACTAACAGGGTGGGAGACCCAGTACTTC.

The chain links TRBV19 to TRBJ1-4; D gene uncertain. Germline V gene lookup returns CDR1 LNHDA and CDR2 SQIVND (reference sequence). The length of the CDR3 is 15 residues. V was clipped by 6 bases and J by 3 bases, with 14 bases between them. The CDR3 region is CASSKSTVANEKLFF. For the CDR3, the DNA is TGTGCCAGTAGCAAGAGTACGGTGGCTAATGAAAAACTGTTTTTT.

The chain is built from TRBV7-2 and TRBJ1-1; possibly TRBD1 for D (5 bases). The ends were cut back, 2 bases at V and 4 bases at J, with 11 bases in the middle. The germline CDR1 and CDR2 sequences are SGHTA and FQGNSA. The CDR3 loop spans 14 amino acids. This chain's CDR3 is CASSLTGGGTEAFF. CDR3 DNA: TGTGCCAGCAGCTTAACTGGGGGAGGCACTGAAGCTTTCTTT.

This clone was recorded only once. The genes are TRBV28 and TRBJ2-2, with 10 bases matching TRBD1. The CDR3 totals 14 residues. The germline V gene has CDR1 MDHEN and CDR2 SYDVKM. The J segment lost 4 bases and the V segment lost 6 bases, leaving 2 bases of the junction unmatched. The CDR3 region is CASRGTGVTGELFF. The CDR3 DNA follows: TGTGCCAGCAGAGGGACAGGGGTCACCGGGGAGCTGTTTTTT. Combining the CDR3 with reference TRBV28 and TRBJ2-2 gives the whole variable domain DVKVTQSSRYLVKRTGEKVFLECVQDMDHENMFWYRQDPGLGLRLIYFSYDVKMKEKGDIPEGYSVSREKKERFSLILESASTNQTSMYLCASRGTGVTGELFFGEGSRLTVL.

This clone was seen more than once but under ten times. The V and J genes are TRBV4-1 and TRBJ2-2; 8 bases map to TRBD1. Germline V gene data show CDR1 as MGHRA and CDR2 as YSYEKL. The CDR3 is made up of 16 amino acids. The J segment lost 5 bases and the V segment lost 3 bases, leaving 8 bases of the junction unmatched. CDR3 nucleotides: TGCGCCAGCAGCCACAGTCCCGGGACAGGTACCGGGGAGCTGTTTTTT. This encodes CASSHSPGTGTGELFF.

This chain joins TRBV7-9 and TRBJ1-2, with a tentative D call TRBD1 (6 bases). The CDR3 length is 16 residues. V lost 1 base, J lost 2 bases, and 14 bases lay in between. CDR1 SEHNR and CDR2 FQNEAQ come from the germline V gene (reference sequence). The CDR3 here is CASSLDPGRGNYGYTF. DNA of the CDR3: TGTGCCAGCAGCTTAGATCCCGGTAGGGGGAACTATGGCTACACCTTC.

Turning to this clone: This sample includes further DNA sequences coding for the same CDR3. The chain has TRBV28 and TRBJ1-1, with 10 nucleotides matching TRBD1. With 4 bases clipped from V and 3 bases from J, the junction kept 2 bases outside the gene matches. CDR1 and CDR2 (germline): MDHEN, SYDVKM. This CDR3 contains 14 residues. DNA of the CDR3: TGTGCCAGCAGTTCCGGACAGGGGGACACTGAAGCTTTCTTT. Protein sequence: CASSSGQGDTEAFF.

The J gene is TRBJ1-4, the V gene TRBV11-3, with 7 bases that match TRBD1. V shed 4 bases, J shed 8 bases, and the junction held 16 bases outside the gene matches. Germline CDR1 and CDR2: SGHNT and YENEEA. The CDR3 length is 17 residues. CDR3 residues: CASSSRDRELGKEKLFF. CDR3 bases: TGTGCCAGCAGCTCTAGGGACAGAGAACTAGGTAAGGAAAAACTGTTTTTT. Full variable domain (remainder filled in from reference TRBV11-3 and TRBJ1-4): EAGVVQSPRYKIIEKKQPVAFWCNPISGHNTLYWYLQNLGQGPELLIRYENEEAVDDSQLPKDRFSAERLKGVDSTLKIQPAELGDSAVYLCASSSRDRELGKEKLFFGSGTQLSVL.

This clone was picked up a small number of times. The chain couples TRBV30 to TRBJ2-1; D is possibly TRBD2 (5 bases). CDR3 size: 13 residues. From germline, CDR1 is GTSNPN and CDR2 SVGIG (reference sequence). V was clipped by 0 bases and J by 15 bases, with 18 bases between them. The CDR3 nucleotides read TGTGCCTGGAGTGTACATGCAGGACTCGGGGTGTTCTTC. Translation gives CAWSVHAGLGVFF.

The genes are TRBV5-1 and TRBJ2-1, with 9 bases identical to TRBD1. V was clipped by 2 bases and J by 7 bases; unmatched bases: 10. The CDR3 loop spans 16 amino acids. Looked up from germline, CDR1 is SGHRS and CDR2 is YFSETQ. CDR3 loop: CASSLTGTGIWNEQFF. The CDR3 region has the DNA TGCGCCAGCAGCTTAACCGGGACAGGGATTTGGAATGAGCAGTTCTTC.

The chain employs TRBV2 and TRBJ2-1; 10 positions agree with TRBD2. After removal of 6 bases from V and 0 bases from J, the junction contained 11 bases not matched to a gene. CDR3 length equals 18 residues. From germline, CDR1 is SNHLY and CDR2 FYNNEI. The CDR3 DNA is TGTGCCAGCAGCACCGGGACTAGCGTTTATAGCTCCTACAATGAGCAGTTCTTC. It codes for CASSTGTSVYSSYNEQFF.

The V call is TRBV9, the J call TRBJ2-7; 7 bases agree with TRBD2. The germline gives CDR1 SGDLS, CDR2 YYNGEE. The length of the CDR3 is 16 residues. Losses at the gene ends were 0 bases for V and 3 bases for J; bases not matched to a gene: 9. CDR3 protein: CASSVDGGLNLYEQYF. CDR3 DNA sequence: TGTGCCAGCAGCGTAGATGGGGGACTAAATCTCTACGAGCAGTACTTC.

The chain couples TRBV7-8 to TRBJ2-1, with 10 positions matching TRBD2. This CDR3 region has 15 residues. Germline V gene sequence: CDR1 SGHVS, CDR2 FQNEAQ. V was clipped by 2 bases and J by 5 bases; unmatched bases: 3. The CDR3 loop is CASSLLGLANNEQFF. The CDR3 nucleotides read TGTGCCAGCAGCTTACTGGGACTAGCGAACAATGAGCAGTTCTTC.

V is TRBV27 and J is TRBJ2-7, with D hard to call. Per the germline V gene, CDR1 is MNHEY and CDR2 is SMNVEV (reference sequence). Trimming pared 6 bases from V and 0 bases from J, leaving 12 bases between. CDR3 length: 14 residues. CDR3 sequence reads: CASRINLVSYEQYF. CDR3 in DNA: TGTGCCAGCAGGATCAATCTAGTCTCCTACGAGCAGTACTTC.

The chain is built from TRBV19 and TRBJ1-1; D is undetermined. V shed 7 bases and J shed 6 bases, with 9 bases lying between them. Germline V lookup: CDR1 LNHDA, CDR2 SQIVND (reference sequence). The CDR3 loop spans 11 amino acids. DNA of the CDR3: TGTGCCAGTAAACTCTCTTCTGAAGCTTTCTTT. As protein: CASKLSSEAFF.

The chain recombines TRBV19 with TRBJ1-2; TRBD1 is a possible D gene (5 bases). The CDR3 totals 16 residues. Germline CDR1 reads LNHDA; CDR2 reads SQIVND (reference sequence). Between the trimmed V and J ends, which lost 6 bases and 8 bases, there was a span of 25 bases. As DNA, the CDR3 is TGTGCCAGTAGAGGCTCCCCAGCAGGGCAGATAGAGGGCTACACCTTC. Translating gives CASRGSPAGQIEGYTF. The full variable domain, rest sourced from reference TRBV19 and TRBJ1-2, is DGGITQSPKYLFRKEGQNVTLSCEQNLNHDAMYWYRQDPGQGLRLIYYSQIVNDFQKGDIAEGYSVSREKKESFPLTVTSAQKNPTAFYLCASRGSPAGQIEGYTFGSGTRLTVV.

V gene TRBV4-2 combines with J gene TRBJ2-1, with 8 bases identical to TRBD2. After removal of 0 bases from V and 5 bases from J, the junction contained 6 bases not matched to a gene. CDR3 size: 16 residues. CDR1 LGHNA and CDR2 YNFKEQ come from the germline V gene. The CDR3 coding sequence is TGTGCCAGCAGCCAAGATCCGGGGGGGACCCACAATGAGCAGTTCTTC. Translated: CASSQDPGGTHNEQFF.

CDR3 sequence (DNA): TGTGCCAGCGGAGTCCCGGGACAGGGGCGGGGAGAAAAACTGTTTTTT. Its protein is CASGVPGQGRGEKLFF. The genes are TRBV2 and TRBJ1-4; 10 nucleotides align to TRBD1. Germline assignment: CDR1 SNHLY and CDR2 FYNNEI. This CDR3 has 16 residues. V lost 8 bases to trimming and J lost 8 bases; unmatched junction nucleotides: 14.

V gene TRBV5-1 combines with J gene TRBJ2-2; 12 nucleotides align to TRBD2. V lost 3 bases to trimming and J lost 4 bases; unmatched junction nucleotides: 7. The CDR3 is made up of 17 amino acids. From germline, CDR1 is SGHRS and CDR2 YFSETQ. The CDR3 nucleotides read TGCGCCAGCAGCTCCGGGACTAGCGGGTTTTTCACCGGGGAGCTGTTTTTT. Translation: CASSSGTSGFFTGELFF.

The chain links TRBV19 to TRBJ2-7; 10 bases fit TRBD1. Germline trimming cut 4 bases from V and 7 bases from J; bases unmatched to any gene: 7. Germline V gene sequence: CDR1 LNHDA, CDR2 SQIVND (reference sequence). The CDR3 has 14 residues. The CDR3 is CASSTGTGVREQYF. The CDR3 bases are TGTGCCAGTAGTACCGGGACAGGGGTAAGGGAGCAGTACTTC.

This clone was seen only once. The chain joins TRBV28 to TRBJ2-1; no clear D. CDR1 and CDR2 (germline): MDHEN, SYDVKM. Trimming removed 3 bases at V and 8 bases at J, with 5 bases between. The CDR3 is 11 amino acids. CDR3 protein: CASSFVYEQFF. As DNA, the CDR3 is TGTGCCAGCAGTTTTGTCTATGAGCAGTTCTTC.

The chain has TRBV18 and TRBJ2-1, with 8 bases matching TRBD1. CDR1 and CDR2 (germline): KGHSH, LQKENI. The CDR3 length is 15 residues. Trimming cost V 2 bases and J 3 bases; bases outside gene matches: 3. CDR3 region: CASSPGTGSYNEQFF. DNA for the CDR3: TGTGCCAGCTCACCAGGGACAGGAAGCTACAATGAGCAGTTCTTC. The full variable domain, completed using reference TRBV18 and TRBJ2-1, is NAGVMQNPRHLVRRRGQEARLRCSPMKGHSHVYWYRQLPEEGLKFMVYLQKENIIDESGMPKERFSAEFPKEGPSILRIQQVVRGDSAAYFCASSPGTGSYNEQFFGPGTRLTVL.

The J gene is TRBJ2-7, the V gene TRBV7-8; weak D call: TRBD2 (6 bases). The CDR3 sequence is 12 residues long. The germline V gene has CDR1 SGHVS and CDR2 FQNEAQ. Trimming stripped 11 bases from V and 3 bases from J, with 14 bases between. The CDR3 sequence: CASEGNYYEQYF. For the CDR3, the DNA is TGTGCCTCGGAGGGAAATTACTACGAGCAGTACTTC. The full variable domain, in which reference TRBV7-8 and TRBJ2-7 provide the parts outside the CDR3, is GAGVSQSPRYKVAKRGQDVALRCDPISGHVSLFWYQQALGQGPEFLTYFQNEAQLDKSGLPSDRFFAERPEGSVSTLKIQRTQQEDSAVYLCASEGNYYEQYFGPGTRLTVT.

The rearrangement joins TRBV29-1 to TRBJ2-2, with TRBD1 matching over 7 bases. The CDR3 is made up of 12 amino acids. Trimming at V came to 7 bases and at J to 8 bases, leaving 7 bases not matched to a gene. The V gene's germline CDR1 is SQVTM and CDR2 ANQGSEA. CDR3 in DNA: TGCAGCGGACAGGGAATAGAAGGGGAGCTGTTTTTT. This encodes CSGQGIEGELFF.

The chain is built from TRBV5-4 and TRBJ2-2; 8 nucleotides match TRBD1. The ends lost 3 bases at V and 8 bases at J; junction bases unmatched: 12. This CDR3 spans 16 amino acids. Germline V gene lookup returns CDR1 SGHNT and CDR2 YYREEE (reference sequence). The CDR3 DNA reads as TGTGCCAGCAGCTCAAGACTCGACAGGGGCCGGGGGGAGCTGTTTTTT. Protein sequence: CASSSRLDRGRGELFF.

J is TRBJ2-2 and V is TRBV9; D may be TRBD1 (6 bases). Germline loops: CDR1 SGDLS, CDR2 YYNGEE. Trimming took off 5 bases at V and 4 bases at J, with 18 bases between the two ends. This CDR3 has 16 residues. The CDR3 loop reads CASSRHREPSTGELFF. CDR3 DNA: TGTGCCAGCAGTAGACACAGGGAACCGAGCACCGGGGAGCTGTTTTTT.